The text below deals with one T cell receptor (beta chain). The antigen is undetermined. The data were obtained in a study of post-analysis software for immune sequencing data. At the level of the study: Relapsing-remitting, secondary progressive and progressive-relapsing courses of multiple sclerosis were included.

CDR1 and CDR2 (germline): MGHRA, YSYEKL. The CDR3 consists of 16 residues. V gave up 1 base and J gave up 6 bases, with 17 bases separating them. Study-wide points: Same-batch preparations were strongly co-clustered by F measure. Five or six TRBV segments were significantly more frequent in patients than in controls. TRBV5-6, TRBV5-1 and TRBV20-1 were among these segments. Normalized Chao1 diversity was significantly lower in multiple sclerosis patients than in controls.

Libraries were made from TCR beta cDNA, and they carried unique molecular identifiers. Yield was roughly 0.5 million cDNA molecules from around 1 to 9.1 million T cells. TCRdb reprocessed the PCR reads via MiXCR and lists one record per CDR3 protein. The sample consists of hundreds of thousands of distinct CDR3 sequences, about 32% of them appearing once. The TCR comes from a girl under 18 with multiple sclerosis. Sequences were obtained from blood. The genes are TRBV4-1 and TRBJ2-3; no firm D call. The CDR3 region is CASSQAGTLGRDTQYF. DNA of the CDR3: TGCGCCAGCAGCCAAGCAGGCACCCTCGGAAGGGATACGCAGTATTTT.